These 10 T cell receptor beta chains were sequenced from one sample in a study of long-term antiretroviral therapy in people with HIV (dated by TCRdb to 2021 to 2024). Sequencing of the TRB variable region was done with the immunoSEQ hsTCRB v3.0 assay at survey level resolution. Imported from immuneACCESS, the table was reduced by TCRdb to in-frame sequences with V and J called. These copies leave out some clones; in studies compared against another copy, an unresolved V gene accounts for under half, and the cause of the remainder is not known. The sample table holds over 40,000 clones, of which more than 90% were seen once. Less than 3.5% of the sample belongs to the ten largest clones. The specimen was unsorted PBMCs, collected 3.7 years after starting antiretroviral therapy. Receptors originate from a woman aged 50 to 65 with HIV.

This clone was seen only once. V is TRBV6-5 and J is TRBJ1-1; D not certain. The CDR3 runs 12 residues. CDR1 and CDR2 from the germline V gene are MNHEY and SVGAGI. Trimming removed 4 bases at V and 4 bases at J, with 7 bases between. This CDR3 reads CASSSSSTEAFF. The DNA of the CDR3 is TGTGCCAGCAGTTCCTCCAGCACTGAAGCTTTCTTT.

CDR3 protein: CASSESGTGGHTEAFF. As DNA, the CDR3 is TGTGCCAGCAGTGAATCAGGGACAGGGGGCCACACTGAAGCTTTCTTT. J is TRBJ1-1 and V is TRBV25-1; 12 nucleotides align to TRBD1. Germline V gene sequence: CDR1 MGHDK, CDR2 SYGVNS. The CDR3 covers 16 residues. V shed 1 base and J 3 bases; nucleotides not matched to a gene: 3.

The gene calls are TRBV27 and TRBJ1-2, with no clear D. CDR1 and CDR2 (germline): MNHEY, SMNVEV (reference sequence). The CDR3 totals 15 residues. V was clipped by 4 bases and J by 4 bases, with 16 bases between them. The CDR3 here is CASSYAREASYGYTF. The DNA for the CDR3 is TGTGCCAGCAGTTACGCCCGGGAGGCCTCCTATGGCTACACCTTC.

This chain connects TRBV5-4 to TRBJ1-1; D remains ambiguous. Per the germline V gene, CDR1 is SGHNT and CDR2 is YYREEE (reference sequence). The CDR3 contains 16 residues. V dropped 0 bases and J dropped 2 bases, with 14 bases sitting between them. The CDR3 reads CASSLGSPAENTEAFF. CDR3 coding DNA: TGTGCCAGCAGCTTGGGGTCCCCCGCCGAAAACACTGAAGCTTTCTTT. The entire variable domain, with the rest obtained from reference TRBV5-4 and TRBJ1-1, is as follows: ETGVTQSPTHLIKTRGQQVTLRCSSQSGHNTVSWYQQALGQGPQFIFQYYREEENGRGNFPPRFSGLQFPNYSSELNVNALELDDSALYLCASSLGSPAENTEAFFGQGTRLTVV.

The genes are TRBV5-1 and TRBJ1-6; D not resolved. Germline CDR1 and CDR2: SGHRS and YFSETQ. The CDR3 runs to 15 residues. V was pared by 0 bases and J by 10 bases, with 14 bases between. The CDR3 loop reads CASSLAETGWSPLHF. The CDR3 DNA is TGCGCCAGCAGCTTGGCCGAGACGGGATGGTCACCCCTCCACTTT.

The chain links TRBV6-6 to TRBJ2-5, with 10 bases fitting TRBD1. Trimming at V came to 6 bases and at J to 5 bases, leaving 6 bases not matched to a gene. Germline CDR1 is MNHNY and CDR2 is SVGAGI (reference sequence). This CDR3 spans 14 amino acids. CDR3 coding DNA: TGTGCCAGCAGCTCGGGACAGGGGAGGGAGACCCAGTACTTC. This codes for CASSSGQGRETQYF.

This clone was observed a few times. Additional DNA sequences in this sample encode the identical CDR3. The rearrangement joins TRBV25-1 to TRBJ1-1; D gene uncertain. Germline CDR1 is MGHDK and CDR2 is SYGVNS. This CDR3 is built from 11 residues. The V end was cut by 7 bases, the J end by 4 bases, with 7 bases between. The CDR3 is CASNTGTEAFF. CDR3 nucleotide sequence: TGTGCCAGCAATACCGGCACTGAAGCTTTCTTT.

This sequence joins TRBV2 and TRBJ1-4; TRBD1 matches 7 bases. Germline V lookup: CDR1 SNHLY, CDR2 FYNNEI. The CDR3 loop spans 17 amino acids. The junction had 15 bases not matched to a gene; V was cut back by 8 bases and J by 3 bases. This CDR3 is CASLSGTDSISNEKLFF. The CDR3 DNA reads TGTGCCAGCCTCTCCGGGACAGATTCTATCTCTAATGAAAAACTGTTTTTT.

As DNA, the CDR3 is TGCGCCAGCAGCTTTCAGGGGGTGGTGCCCGGGGAGCTGTTTTTT. This gives the protein CASSFQGVVPGELFF. The rearrangement uses TRBV10-2 and TRBJ2-2; 7 positions agree with TRBD1. V lost 6 bases, J lost 6 bases, and 10 bases stayed unmatched. Germline V CDR1 and CDR2: WSHSY, SAAADI. The CDR3 totals 15 residues.

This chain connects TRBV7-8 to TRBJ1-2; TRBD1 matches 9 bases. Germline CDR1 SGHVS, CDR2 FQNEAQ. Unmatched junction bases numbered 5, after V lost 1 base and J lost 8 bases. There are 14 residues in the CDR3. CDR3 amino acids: CASSLGGQGRGYTF. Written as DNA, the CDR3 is TGTGCCAGCAGCTTAGGGGGACAGGGTCGAGGCTACACCTTC.